This T cell receptor (beta chain) stems from a study of CD8 T cells in Susac syndrome. Study-wide context: The sequenced Susac syndrome patients included about six who had clinically active disease and roughly 8 who were in remission. The study, taken as a whole, reports: The authors acknowledged that the study's TCR sequencing and HLA analysis involved relatively few individuals.

With regard to this clonotype: Antigen: not known.

Diagnostic criteria for definite or probable disease, in their recently defined form, were met by the patients with Susac syndrome. This CDR3 is 15 amino acids long. V shed 3 bases and J shed 2 bases, with 11 bases lying between them. A quantity of about 0.5 to 1 ug RNA underwent reverse transcription using random hexamers. TCRdb re-called the immunoSEQ multiplex PCR reads through MiXCR, storing one row per CDR3 protein. Of tens of thousands of distinct CDR3 sequences in the sample, 93% are singletons; the top ten hold around 0.15%. The origin of this receptor is a human donor with Susac syndrome. Input material: CD4+ T cells from PBMCs. The V call is TRBV12-3 or TRBV12-4, the J call TRBJ1-3; D gene uncertain. CDR3 DNA sequence: TGTGCCAGCAGTTTTTTCGTGACACCTGGAAACACCATATATTTT. It yields the protein CASSFFVTPGNTIYF.